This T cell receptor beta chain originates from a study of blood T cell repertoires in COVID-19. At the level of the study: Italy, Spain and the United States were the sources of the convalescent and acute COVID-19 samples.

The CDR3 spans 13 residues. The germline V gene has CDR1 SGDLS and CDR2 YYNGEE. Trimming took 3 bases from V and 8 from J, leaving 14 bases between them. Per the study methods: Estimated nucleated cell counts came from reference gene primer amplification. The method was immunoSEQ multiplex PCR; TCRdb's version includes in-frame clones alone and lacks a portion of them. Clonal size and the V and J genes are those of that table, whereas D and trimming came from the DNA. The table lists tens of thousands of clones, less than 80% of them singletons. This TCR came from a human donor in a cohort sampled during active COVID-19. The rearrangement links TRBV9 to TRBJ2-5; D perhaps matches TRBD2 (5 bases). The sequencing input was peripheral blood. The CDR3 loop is CASSARPEGTQYF. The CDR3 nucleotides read TGTGCCAGCAGCGCCCGACCCGAGGGTACCCAGTACTTC. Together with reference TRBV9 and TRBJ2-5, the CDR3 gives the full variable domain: DSGVTQTPKHLITATGQRVTLRCSPRSGDLSVYWYQQSLDQGLQFLIQYYNGEERAKGNILERFSAQQFPDLHSELNLSSLELGDSALYFCASSARPEGTQYFGPGTRLLVL.